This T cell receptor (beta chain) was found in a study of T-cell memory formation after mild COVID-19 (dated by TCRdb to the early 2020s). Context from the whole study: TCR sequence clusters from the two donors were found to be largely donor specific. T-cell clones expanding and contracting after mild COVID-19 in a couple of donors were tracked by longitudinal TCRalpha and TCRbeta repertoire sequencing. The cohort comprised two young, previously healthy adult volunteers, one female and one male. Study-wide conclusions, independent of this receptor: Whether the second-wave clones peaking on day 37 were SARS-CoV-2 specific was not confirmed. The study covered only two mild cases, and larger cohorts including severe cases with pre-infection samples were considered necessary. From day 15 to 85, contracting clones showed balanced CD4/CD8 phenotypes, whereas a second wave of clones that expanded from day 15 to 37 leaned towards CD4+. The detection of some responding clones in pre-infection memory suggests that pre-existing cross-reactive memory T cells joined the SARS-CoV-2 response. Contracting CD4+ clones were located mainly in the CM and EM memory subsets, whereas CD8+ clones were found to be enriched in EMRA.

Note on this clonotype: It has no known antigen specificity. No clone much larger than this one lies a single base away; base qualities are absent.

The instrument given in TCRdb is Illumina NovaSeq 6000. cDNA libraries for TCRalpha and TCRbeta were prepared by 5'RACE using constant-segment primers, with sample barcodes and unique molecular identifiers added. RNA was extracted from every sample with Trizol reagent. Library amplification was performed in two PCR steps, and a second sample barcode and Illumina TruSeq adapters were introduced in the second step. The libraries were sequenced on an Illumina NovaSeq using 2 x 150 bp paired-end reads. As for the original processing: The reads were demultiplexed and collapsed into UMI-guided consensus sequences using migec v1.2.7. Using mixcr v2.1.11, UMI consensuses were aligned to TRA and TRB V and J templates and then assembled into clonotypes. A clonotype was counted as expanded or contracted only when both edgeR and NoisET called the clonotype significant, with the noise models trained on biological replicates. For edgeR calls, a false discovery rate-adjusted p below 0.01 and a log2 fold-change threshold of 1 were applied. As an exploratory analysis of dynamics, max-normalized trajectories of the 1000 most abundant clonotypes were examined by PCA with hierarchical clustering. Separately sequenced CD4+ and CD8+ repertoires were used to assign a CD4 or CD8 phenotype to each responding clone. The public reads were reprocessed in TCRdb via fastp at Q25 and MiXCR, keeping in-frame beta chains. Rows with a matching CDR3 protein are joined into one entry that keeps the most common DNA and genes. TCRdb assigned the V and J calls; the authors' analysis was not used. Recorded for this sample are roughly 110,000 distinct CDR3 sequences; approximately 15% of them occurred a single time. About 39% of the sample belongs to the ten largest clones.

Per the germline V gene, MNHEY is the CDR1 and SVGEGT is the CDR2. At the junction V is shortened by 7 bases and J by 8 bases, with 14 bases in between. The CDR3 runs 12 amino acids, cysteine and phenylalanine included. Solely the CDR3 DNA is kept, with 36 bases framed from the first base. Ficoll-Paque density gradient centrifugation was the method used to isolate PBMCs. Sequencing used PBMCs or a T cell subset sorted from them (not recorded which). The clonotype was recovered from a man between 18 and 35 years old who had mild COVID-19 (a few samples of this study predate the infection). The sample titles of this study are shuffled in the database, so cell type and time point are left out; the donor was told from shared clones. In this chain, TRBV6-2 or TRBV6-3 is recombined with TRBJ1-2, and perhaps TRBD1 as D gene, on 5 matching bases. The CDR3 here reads CASNRDGLGYTF. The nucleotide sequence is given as TGTGCCAGCAACCGGGACGGCTTGGGCTACACCTTC.